A selection of T cell receptor beta chains follows, all from one sample in a study of T cells in Graves' hyperthyroidism and ophthalmopathy. A single record per CDR3 protein comes from TCRdb applying MiXCR to the multiplex PCR reads. The sample holds over 150,000 distinct CDR3 sequences; over 15% are singletons and the top ten take around 29%. The sequenced sample was blood. The receptor set was obtained from a woman in her 50s with Graves' hyperthyroidism. Both conserved end residues are part of each CDR3. Each record gives: clone size, D gene, V gene, J gene, CDR3 DNA, CDR3 protein. The D gene is left open where the match is weak. Clone size is not always given. Where it is, it says once, few, many or a class for expanded clones.

abundance: many
d_gene: -
v_gene: TRBV28
j_gene: TRBJ1-5
CDR3nt: TGTGCCAGCAGTTTCGGGGAGCGCAATCAGCCCCAGCATTTT
CDR3aa: CASSFGERNQPQHF

abundance: -
d_gene: -
v_gene: TRBV28
j_gene: TRBJ2-5
CDR3nt: TGTGCCAGCAGTTTAATGGATCGGCAAGAGACCCAGTACTTC
CDR3aa: CASSLMDRQETQYF

abundance: many
d_gene: -
v_gene: TRBV5-5
j_gene: TRBJ2-7
CDR3nt: TGTGCCAGCAGCTTGATGAGGGCCTACGAGCAGTACTTC
CDR3aa: CASSLMRAYEQYF

abundance: many
d_gene: -
v_gene: TRBV28
j_gene: TRBJ1-2
CDR3nt: TGTGCCAGCAGTCCCCCCCGGACTATCAAAGGCTACACCTTC
CDR3aa: CASSPPRTIKGYTF

abundance: many
d_gene: -
v_gene: TRBV28
j_gene: TRBJ2-5
CDR3nt: TGTGCCAGCAGATCCGGACTGGTCCACAAAGAGACCCAGTACTTC
CDR3aa: CASRSGLVHKETQYF

abundance: many
d_gene: -
v_gene: TRBV7-9
j_gene: TRBJ2-7
CDR3nt: TGTGCCAGCAGCCCTATGGGAGTCTACGAGCAGTACTTC
CDR3aa: CASSPMGVYEQYF

abundance: many
d_gene: -
v_gene: TRBV12-3/TRBV12-4
j_gene: TRBJ1-2
CDR3nt: TGTGCCATTCAGTTTCTGGGTTTTGGCTACACCTTC
CDR3aa: CAIQFLGFGYTF

abundance: many
d_gene: TRBD1
v_gene: TRBV6-1
j_gene: TRBJ2-7
CDR3nt: TGTGCCAGCAGTCTTACCGGGACAGGGAACGGCGAGCAGTACTTC
CDR3aa: CASSLTGTGNGEQYF

abundance: many
d_gene: -
v_gene: TRBV2
j_gene: TRBJ2-3
CDR3nt: TGTGCCAGCAGGGAGGACATCTCGGGCAGAGATACGCAGTATTTT
CDR3aa: CASREDISGRDTQYF

abundance: -
d_gene: -
v_gene: TRBV7-9
j_gene: TRBJ1-3
CDR3nt: TGTGCCAGCAGCTTAGTCGACCCGGGGGACACCATATATTTT
CDR3aa: CASSLVDPGDTIYF

abundance: many
d_gene: -
v_gene: TRBV6-1
j_gene: TRBJ1-1
CDR3nt: TGTGCCAGCAGTGATCCCCTGGGGGCAGCTAACACTGAAGCTTTCTTT
CDR3aa: CASSDPLGAANTEAFF

abundance: -
d_gene: TRBD2
v_gene: TRBV7-9
j_gene: TRBJ2-3
CDR3nt: TGTGCCAGCAGCTATCGGGGGGGGAACACAGATACGCAGTATTTT
CDR3aa: CASSYRGGNTDTQYF

abundance: many
d_gene: -
v_gene: TRBV3-1
j_gene: TRBJ2-5
CDR3nt: TGTGCCAGCAGCCAAGATCCAGCGAACCAAGAGACCCAGTACTTC
CDR3aa: CASSQDPANQETQYF

abundance: few
d_gene: TRBD1
v_gene: TRBV9
j_gene: TRBJ2-2
CDR3nt: TGTGCCAGCAGCGTAGTGACAGGGGCGAACACCGGGGAGCTGTTTTTT
CDR3aa: CASSVVTGANTGELFF

abundance: many
d_gene: -
v_gene: TRBV10-3
j_gene: TRBJ1-1
CDR3nt: TGTGCCATCAGTGGACACCTGAACACTGAAGCTTTCTTT
CDR3aa: CAISGHLNTEAFF

abundance: many
d_gene: TRBD1
v_gene: TRBV5-1
j_gene: TRBJ1-1
CDR3nt: TGCGCCAGCGATCCGGGACAGGGGGTAAACACTGAAGCTTTCTTT
CDR3aa: CASDPGQGVNTEAFF

abundance: many
d_gene: -
v_gene: TRBV19
j_gene: TRBJ2-1
CDR3nt: TGTGCCAGTAGTACGGACGGGAGCTCCTACAATGAGCAGTTCTTC
CDR3aa: CASSTDGSSYNEQFF

abundance: many
d_gene: TRBD1
v_gene: TRBV18
j_gene: TRBJ2-7
CDR3nt: TGTGCCAGCTCACCATCTGGACAGGGGAGGGAGCAGTACTTC
CDR3aa: CASSPSGQGREQYF

abundance: many
d_gene: -
v_gene: TRBV5-5
j_gene: TRBJ1-1
CDR3nt: TGTGCCAGCAGCCCGGTTACGGGTACTGAAGCTTTCTTT
CDR3aa: CASSPVTGTEAFF

abundance: many
d_gene: TRBD1
v_gene: TRBV6-2/TRBV6-3
j_gene: TRBJ2-1
CDR3nt: TGTGCCAGCAGCAGGGACAGGGGAATTAACAATGAGCAGTTCTTC
CDR3aa: CASSRDRGINNEQFF

abundance: many
d_gene: -
v_gene: TRBV11-2
j_gene: TRBJ2-1
CDR3nt: TGTGCCAGCAGCCGGACTCCTTACACAGACAATGAGCAGTTCTTC
CDR3aa: CASSRTPYTDNEQFF

abundance: many
d_gene: -
v_gene: TRBV9
j_gene: TRBJ1-6
CDR3nt: TGTGCCAGCAGCCCGACGACAGGACGAGGCAACTCACCCCTCCACTTT
CDR3aa: CASSPTTGRGNSPLHF

abundance: many
d_gene: -
v_gene: TRBV5-1
j_gene: TRBJ2-5
CDR3nt: TGCGCCAGCGGGTCAGGGTTCACTTCAGAGACCCAGTACTTC
CDR3aa: CASGSGFTSETQYF

abundance: -
d_gene: TRBD2
v_gene: TRBV15
j_gene: TRBJ2-1
CDR3nt: TGTGCCACCAGCAGGAATTACCCGGGACTCGGCGGGACTAGCGAGTACAATGAGCAGTTCTTC
CDR3aa: CATSRNYPGLGGTSEYNEQFF

abundance: many
d_gene: TRBD1
v_gene: TRBV28
j_gene: TRBJ1-3
CDR3nt: TGTGCCAGCACCCAAGACAGGGCCGGAAACACCATATATTTT
CDR3aa: CASTQDRAGNTIYF

abundance: many
d_gene: -
v_gene: TRBV11-3
j_gene: TRBJ2-1
CDR3nt: TGTGCCAGCAGCTTAGATGGGACACACGATGAGCAGTTCTTC
CDR3aa: CASSLDGTHDEQFF

abundance: many
d_gene: TRBD2
v_gene: TRBV12-3/TRBV12-4
j_gene: TRBJ2-2
CDR3nt: TGTGCCAGCAGATCACTAGCGGGAGGGGGGGAGCTGTTTTTT
CDR3aa: CASRSLAGGGELFF

abundance: -
d_gene: TRBD1
v_gene: TRBV28
j_gene: TRBJ1-2
CDR3nt: TGTGCCAGCAGTCAACCACTCGGACAGGGTTCGGCTAACTATGGCTACACCTTC
CDR3aa: CASSQPLGQGSANYGYTF

abundance: many
d_gene: -
v_gene: TRBV28
j_gene: TRBJ2-7
CDR3nt: TGTGCCAGCAGTTTACTCGACAGTGCCTACGAGCAGTACTTC
CDR3aa: CASSLLDSAYEQYF

abundance: many
d_gene: TRBD1
v_gene: TRBV10-3
j_gene: TRBJ1-5
CDR3nt: TGTGCCATCAGTGAGTCGGGGGGGGGCAGACAGGGTGGCAATCAGCCCCAGCATTTT
CDR3aa: CAISESGGGRQGGNQPQHF

abundance: few
d_gene: TRBD1
v_gene: TRBV18
j_gene: TRBJ2-7
CDR3nt: TGTGCCAGCTTACCGCCGGGGACAGGTTCCTACGAGCAGTACTTC
CDR3aa: CASLPPGTGSYEQYF

abundance: few
d_gene: TRBD2
v_gene: TRBV6-2/TRBV6-3
j_gene: TRBJ2-5
CDR3nt: TGTGCCAGCAGTTACTCTCTAAGCGGGGGCCTCCAAGAGACCCAGTACTTC
CDR3aa: CASSYSLSGGLQETQYF

abundance: many
d_gene: -
v_gene: TRBV19
j_gene: TRBJ1-2
CDR3nt: TGTGCCAGTAGGGCAGGGATGGGCTACACCTTC
CDR3aa: CASRAGMGYTF

abundance: -
d_gene: -
v_gene: TRBV19
j_gene: TRBJ2-2
CDR3nt: TGTGCCAGTAGTATCGATACATCCTCGAACACCGGGGAGCTGTTTTTT
CDR3aa: CASSIDTSSNTGELFF

abundance: -
d_gene: -
v_gene: TRBV30
j_gene: TRBJ1-2
CDR3nt: TGTGCCTGGAGTGGTGACGAACTGTTGGATGGCTACACCTTC
CDR3aa: CAWSGDELLDGYTF

abundance: many
d_gene: -
v_gene: TRBV7-9
j_gene: TRBJ2-3
CDR3nt: TGTGCCAGCAGCTTGGAGATAGATACGCAGTATTTT
CDR3aa: CASSLEIDTQYF

abundance: many
d_gene: TRBD1
v_gene: TRBV5-1
j_gene: TRBJ1-1
CDR3nt: TGCGCCAGCAGCTTGATAGGGGGCATCACTGAAGCTTTCTTT
CDR3aa: CASSLIGGITEAFF

abundance: -
d_gene: TRBD1
v_gene: TRBV4-1
j_gene: TRBJ1-2
CDR3nt: TGCGCCAGCAGCCCCCCAGGGGGGGCTGGCTACACCTTC
CDR3aa: CASSPPGGAGYTF

abundance: many
d_gene: -
v_gene: TRBV27
j_gene: TRBJ1-5
CDR3nt: TGTGCCAGCAGTCGGCAAGGGTTCAATCAGCCCCAGCATTTT
CDR3aa: CASSRQGFNQPQHF

abundance: -
d_gene: -
v_gene: TRBV7-2
j_gene: TRBJ2-7
CDR3nt: TGTGCCAGCAGCTTAGACGGGGGACGTCATTCCGAGCAGTACTTC
CDR3aa: CASSLDGGRHSEQYF

abundance: many
d_gene: TRBD1
v_gene: TRBV11-1
j_gene: TRBJ2-7
CDR3nt: TGTGCCAGCAGAGGGACAGGGTCTGGCGAGCAGTACTTC
CDR3aa: CASRGTGSGEQYF

abundance: many
d_gene: -
v_gene: TRBV15
j_gene: TRBJ1-5
CDR3nt: TGTGCCACCAGCAGACCTCTTACTAGTCAGCCCCAGCATTTT
CDR3aa: CATSRPLTSQPQHF

abundance: -
d_gene: -
v_gene: TRBV9
j_gene: TRBJ1-3
CDR3nt: TGTGCCAGCAGCGTAGTACCCGGAGACACCATATATTTT
CDR3aa: CASSVVPGDTIYF

abundance: -
d_gene: TRBD1
v_gene: TRBV4-2
j_gene: TRBJ1-1
CDR3nt: TGTGCCAGCAGCCAAGACATGGGACAGGGGGCCTCTGAAGCTTTCTTT
CDR3aa: CASSQDMGQGASEAFF

abundance: many
d_gene: TRBD1
v_gene: TRBV5-1
j_gene: TRBJ2-1
CDR3nt: TGCGCCAGCAGCGTGGACAGGGGGCGGCTCAATCAGCAGTTCTTC
CDR3aa: CASSVDRGRLNQQFF

abundance: many
d_gene: TRBD1
v_gene: TRBV7-2
j_gene: TRBJ1-4
CDR3nt: TGTGCCAGCAGCTCAAACAGGGGGAATAATGAAAAACTGTTTTTT
CDR3aa: CASSSNRGNNEKLFF

abundance: many
d_gene: TRBD1
v_gene: TRBV2
j_gene: TRBJ1-1
CDR3nt: TGTGCCAGCGTAACCGGGACAGCGACTGAAGCTTTCTTT
CDR3aa: CASVTGTATEAFF

abundance: many
d_gene: TRBD2
v_gene: TRBV5-1
j_gene: TRBJ2-1
CDR3nt: TGCGCCAGCAGCTTGAGTTGGCTAGCGGGGGGCAATGAGCAGTTCTTC
CDR3aa: CASSLSWLAGGNEQFF

abundance: -
d_gene: -
v_gene: TRBV4-1
j_gene: TRBJ1-2
CDR3nt: TGCGCCAGCAGCCAAGGATGGATGGGCTATGGCTACACCTTC
CDR3aa: CASSQGWMGYGYTF

abundance: many
d_gene: -
v_gene: TRBV18
j_gene: TRBJ1-5
CDR3nt: TGTGCCAGCTCACCAGCAGGGGAGTATCAGCCCCAGCATTTT
CDR3aa: CASSPAGEYQPQHF

abundance: many
d_gene: -
v_gene: TRBV11-1
j_gene: TRBJ2-1
CDR3nt: TGTGCCAGCAGCGAGGACTACAATGAGCAGTTCTTC
CDR3aa: CASSEDYNEQFF

abundance: -
d_gene: -
v_gene: TRBV11-2
j_gene: TRBJ1-2
CDR3nt: TGTGCCAGCAGCTTAGATTTCAGGACACATAGCTACACCTTC
CDR3aa: CASSLDFRTHSYTF